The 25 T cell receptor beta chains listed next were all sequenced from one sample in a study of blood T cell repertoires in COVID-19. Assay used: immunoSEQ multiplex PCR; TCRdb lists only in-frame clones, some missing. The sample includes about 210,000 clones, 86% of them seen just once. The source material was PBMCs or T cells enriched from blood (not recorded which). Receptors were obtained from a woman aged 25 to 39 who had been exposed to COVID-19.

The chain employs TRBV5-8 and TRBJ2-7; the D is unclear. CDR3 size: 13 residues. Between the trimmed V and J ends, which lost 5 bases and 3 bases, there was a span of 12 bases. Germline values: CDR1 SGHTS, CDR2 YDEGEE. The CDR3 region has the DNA TGTGCCAGCAGGGCCGGGTCTGACTACGAGCAGTACTTC. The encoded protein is CASRAGSDYEQYF.

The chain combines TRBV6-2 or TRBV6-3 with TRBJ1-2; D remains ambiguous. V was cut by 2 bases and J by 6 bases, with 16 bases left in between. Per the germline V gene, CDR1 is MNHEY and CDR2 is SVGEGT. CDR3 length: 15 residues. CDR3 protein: CASSYGPGSGNGYTF. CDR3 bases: TGTGCCAGCAGTTACGGACCGGGGAGTGGGAATGGCTACACCTTC.

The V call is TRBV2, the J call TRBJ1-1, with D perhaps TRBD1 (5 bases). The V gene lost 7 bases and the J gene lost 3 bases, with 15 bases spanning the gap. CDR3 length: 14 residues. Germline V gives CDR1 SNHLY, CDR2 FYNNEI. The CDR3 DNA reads TGTGCCAGCATCACAACTCTCAGGGACACTGAAGCTTTCTTT. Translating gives CASITTLRDTEAFF. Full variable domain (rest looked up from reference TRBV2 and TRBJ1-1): EPEVTQTPSHQVTQMGQEVILRCVPISNHLYFYWYRQILGQKVEFLVSFYNNEISEKSEIFDDQFSVERPDGSNFTLKIRSTKLEDSAMYFCASITTLRDTEAFFGQGTRLTVV.

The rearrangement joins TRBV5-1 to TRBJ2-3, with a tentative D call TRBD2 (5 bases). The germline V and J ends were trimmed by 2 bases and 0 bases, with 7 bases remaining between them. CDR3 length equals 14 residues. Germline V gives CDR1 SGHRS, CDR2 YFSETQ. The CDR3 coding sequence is TGCGCCAGCAGCTTACTAGATAGCACAGATACGCAGTATTTT. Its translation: CASSLLDSTDTQYF.

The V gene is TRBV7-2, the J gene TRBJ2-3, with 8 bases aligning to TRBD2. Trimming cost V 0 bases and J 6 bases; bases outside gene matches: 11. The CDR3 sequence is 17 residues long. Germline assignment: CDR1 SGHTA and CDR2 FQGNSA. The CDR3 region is CASSLAGTRWPPDTQYF. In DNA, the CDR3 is TGTGCCAGCAGCTTAGCGGGGACTAGGTGGCCCCCGGATACGCAGTATTTT. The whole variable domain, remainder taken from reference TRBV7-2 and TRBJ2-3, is GAGVSQSPSNKVTEKGKDVELRCDPISGHTALYWYRQSLGQGLEFLIYFQGNSAPDKSGLPSDRFSAERTGGSVSTLTIQRTQQEDSAVYLCASSLAGTRWPPDTQYFGPGTRLTVL.

CDR3 nucleotides: TGTGCCAGCAAGGCCGACAGAAACACCGGGGAGCTGTTTTTT. It yields the protein CASKADRNTGELFF. V usage is TRBV6-5 and J usage is TRBJ2-2; a weak D match, TRBD1 (5 bases). CDR3 length: 14 amino acids. Trimming pared 7 bases from V and 2 bases from J, leaving 11 bases between. Germline loops: CDR1 MNHEY, CDR2 SVGAGI.

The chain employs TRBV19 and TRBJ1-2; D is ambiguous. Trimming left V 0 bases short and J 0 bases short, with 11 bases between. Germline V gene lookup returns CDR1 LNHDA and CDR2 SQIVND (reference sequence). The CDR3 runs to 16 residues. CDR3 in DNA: TGTGCCAGTAGTATAGATCTATGGAGAGCTAACTATGGCTACACCTTC. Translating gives CASSIDLWRANYGYTF.

CDR3 sequence: CASSVGATGGAGNEQFF. DNA of the CDR3: TGTGCCAGCAGCGTAGGGGCCACAGGGGGCGCGGGAAATGAGCAGTTCTTC. The chain employs TRBV9 and TRBJ2-1, with 9 positions matching TRBD1. The CDR3 is 17 residues long. In germline, CDR1 is SGDLS, CDR2 YYNGEE. With 0 bases clipped from V and 7 bases from J, the junction kept 11 bases outside the gene matches.

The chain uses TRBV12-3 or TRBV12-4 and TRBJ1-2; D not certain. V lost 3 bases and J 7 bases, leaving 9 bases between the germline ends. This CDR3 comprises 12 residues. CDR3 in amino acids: CASSLGGFGYTF. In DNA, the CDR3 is TGTGCCAGCAGTTTGGGAGGGTTTGGCTACACCTTC.

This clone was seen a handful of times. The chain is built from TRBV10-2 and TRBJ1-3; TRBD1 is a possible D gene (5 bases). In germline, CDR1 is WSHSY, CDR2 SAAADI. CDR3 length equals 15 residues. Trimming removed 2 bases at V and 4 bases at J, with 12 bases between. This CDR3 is CASSERRGSGNTIYF. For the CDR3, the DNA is TGCGCCAGCAGTGAGAGGAGGGGCTCCGGAAACACCATATATTTT.

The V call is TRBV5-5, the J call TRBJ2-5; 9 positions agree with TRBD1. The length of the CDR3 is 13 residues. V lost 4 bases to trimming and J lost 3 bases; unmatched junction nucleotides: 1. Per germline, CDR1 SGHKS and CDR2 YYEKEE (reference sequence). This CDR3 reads CASSRTGEETQYF. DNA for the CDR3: TGTGCCAGCAGCCGGACAGGGGAAGAGACCCAGTACTTC.

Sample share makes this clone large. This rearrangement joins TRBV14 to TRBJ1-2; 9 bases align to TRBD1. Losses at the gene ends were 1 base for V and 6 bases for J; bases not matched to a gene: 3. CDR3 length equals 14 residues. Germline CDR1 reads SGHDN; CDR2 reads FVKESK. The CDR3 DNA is TGTGCCAGCAGCCAAGTACAGGGGGCGAATGGCTACACCTTC. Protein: CASSQVQGANGYTF.

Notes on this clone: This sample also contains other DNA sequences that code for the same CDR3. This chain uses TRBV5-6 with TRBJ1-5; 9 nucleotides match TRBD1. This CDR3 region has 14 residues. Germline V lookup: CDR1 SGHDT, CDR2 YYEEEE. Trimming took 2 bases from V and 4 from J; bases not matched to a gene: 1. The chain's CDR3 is CASSFGTGNQPQHF. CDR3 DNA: TGTGCCAGCAGCTTCGGGACAGGGAATCAGCCCCAGCATTTT.

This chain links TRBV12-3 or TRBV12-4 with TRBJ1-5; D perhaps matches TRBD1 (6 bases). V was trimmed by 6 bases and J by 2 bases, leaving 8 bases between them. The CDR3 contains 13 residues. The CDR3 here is CASRRTGNQPQHF. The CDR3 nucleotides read TGTGCCAGCAGAAGGACAGGCAATCAGCCCCAGCATTTT.

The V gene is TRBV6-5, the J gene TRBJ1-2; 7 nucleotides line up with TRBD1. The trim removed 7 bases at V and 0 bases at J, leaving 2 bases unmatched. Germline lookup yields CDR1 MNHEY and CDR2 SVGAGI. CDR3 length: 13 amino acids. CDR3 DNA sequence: TGTGCCAGCACTGGGACAGCTAACTATGGCTACACCTTC. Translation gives CASTGTANYGYTF.

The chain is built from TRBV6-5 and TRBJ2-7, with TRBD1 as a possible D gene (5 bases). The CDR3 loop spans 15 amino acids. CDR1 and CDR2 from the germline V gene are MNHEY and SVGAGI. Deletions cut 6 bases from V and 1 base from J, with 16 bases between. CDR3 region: CASSHAQAGSYEQYF. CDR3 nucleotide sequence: TGTGCCAGCAGCCATGCCCAGGCAGGGTCCTACGAGCAGTACTTC.

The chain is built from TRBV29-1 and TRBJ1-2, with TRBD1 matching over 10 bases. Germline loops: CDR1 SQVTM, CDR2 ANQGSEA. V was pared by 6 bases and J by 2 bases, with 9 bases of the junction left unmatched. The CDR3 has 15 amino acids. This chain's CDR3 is CSVLPPGQGNYGYTF. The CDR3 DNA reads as TGCAGCGTGTTGCCACCGGGACAGGGGAACTATGGCTACACCTTC. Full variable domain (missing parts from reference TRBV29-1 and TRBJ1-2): SAVISQKPSRDICQRGTSLTIQCQVDSQVTMMFWYRQQPGQSLTLIATANQGSEATYESGFVIDKFPISRPNLTFSTLTVSNMSPEDSSIYLCSVLPPGQGNYGYTFGSGTRLTVV.

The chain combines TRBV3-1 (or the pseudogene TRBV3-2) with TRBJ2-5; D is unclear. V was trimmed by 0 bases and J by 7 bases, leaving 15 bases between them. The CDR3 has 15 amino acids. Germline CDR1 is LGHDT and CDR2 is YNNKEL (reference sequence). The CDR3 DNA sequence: TGTGCCAGCAGCCAAGAGGCAGGCTATTTTGTGACCCAGTACTTC. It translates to CASSQEAGYFVTQYF.

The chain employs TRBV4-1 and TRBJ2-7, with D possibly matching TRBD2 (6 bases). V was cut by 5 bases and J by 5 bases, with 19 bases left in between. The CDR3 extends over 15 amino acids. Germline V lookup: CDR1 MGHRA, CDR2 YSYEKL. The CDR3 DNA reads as TGCGCCAGCAGCGGAACGACCGGGGGATATGACGAGCAGTACTTC. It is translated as CASSGTTGGYDEQYF.

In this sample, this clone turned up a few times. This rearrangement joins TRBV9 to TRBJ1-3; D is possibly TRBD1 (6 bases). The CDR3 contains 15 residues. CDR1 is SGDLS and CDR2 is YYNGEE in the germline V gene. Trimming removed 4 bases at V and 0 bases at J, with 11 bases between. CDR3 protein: CASSPRTASGNTIYF. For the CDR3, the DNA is TGTGCCAGCAGCCCCCGGACAGCCTCTGGAAACACCATATATTTT.

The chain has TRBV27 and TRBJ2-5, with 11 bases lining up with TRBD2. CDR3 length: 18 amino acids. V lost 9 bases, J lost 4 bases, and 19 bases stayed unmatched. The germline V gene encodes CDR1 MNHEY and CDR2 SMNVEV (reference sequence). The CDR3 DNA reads TGTGCCAGTTCTTTGACTAGCGGGGCGCCCCGGGCGGGAGAGACCCAGTACTTC. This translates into CASSLTSGAPRAGETQYF.

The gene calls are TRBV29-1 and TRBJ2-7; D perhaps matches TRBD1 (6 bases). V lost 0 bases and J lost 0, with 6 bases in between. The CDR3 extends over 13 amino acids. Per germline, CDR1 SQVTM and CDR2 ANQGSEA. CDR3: CSVEEDSSYEQYF. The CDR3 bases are TGCAGCGTTGAAGAGGACAGCTCCTACGAGCAGTACTTC.

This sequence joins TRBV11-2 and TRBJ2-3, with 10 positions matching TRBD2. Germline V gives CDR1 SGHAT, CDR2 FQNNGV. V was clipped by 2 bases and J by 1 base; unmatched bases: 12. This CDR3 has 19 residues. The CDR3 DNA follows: TGTGCCAGCAGCTTACAGGCTGTGGTAGCGGGGGGTGGCACAGATACGCAGTATTTT. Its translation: CASSLQAVVAGGGTDTQYF.

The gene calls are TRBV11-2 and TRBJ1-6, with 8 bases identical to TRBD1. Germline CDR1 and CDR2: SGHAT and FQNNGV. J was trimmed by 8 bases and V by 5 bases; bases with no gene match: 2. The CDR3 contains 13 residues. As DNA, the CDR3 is TGTGCCAGCAGCGGGACAGGATATTCACCCCTCCACTTT. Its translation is CASSGTGYSPLHF.

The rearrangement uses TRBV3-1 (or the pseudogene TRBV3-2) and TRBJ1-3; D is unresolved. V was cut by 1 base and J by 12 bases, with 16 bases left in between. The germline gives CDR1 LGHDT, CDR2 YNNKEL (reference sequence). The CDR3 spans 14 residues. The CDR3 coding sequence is TGTGCCAGCAGCCAAGTTACCAGCGGTCGCTTCATATATTTT. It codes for CASSQVTSGRFIYF.